The clone carrying this T cell receptor beta chain was observed a few times. No antigen is known for it. TCRdb reanalysed the 5' RACE reads using MiXCR and keeps one entry per CDR3 protein. The sample has 350,000 to 400,000 distinct CDR3 sequences; over 25% are singletons. This specimen comes from a study of identical twins' blood T cells. Study-level findings and limits: Even for out-of-frame TCRbeta, twins reportedly shared V gene usage much more than unrelated donors.

The TCR comes from a woman aged 18-50 years in good health. The sample taken for sequencing was PBMCs.

CDR3 nucleotides: TGCAGTGCTAGAGATTGGGGCGGTTCCTACGAGCAGTACTTC. Protein: CSARDWGGSYEQYF. The chain joins TRBV20-1 to TRBJ2-7, with D perhaps TRBD1 (5 bases). The CDR3 runs to 14 residues. Germline CDR1 is DFQATT and CDR2 is SNEGSKA (reference sequence). V lost 0 bases and J lost 1, with 10 bases in between.